The clone carrying this TCR beta chain showed up just a few times. Its specificity is unknown. The data were obtained in a study of T cell repertoires in cytomegalovirus infection. Turning to the study itself: Shared public TCR beta signatures pointed to both CMV infection and a matching HLA type. Overall study results and limits: In two of eight donors, the top clonotype was HLA-C-restricted CMV-specific.

J lost 4 bases, V lost 4 bases, and 4 bases had no gene match. Germline-derived CDR1 and CDR2 are SGHVS and FQNEAQ. There are 13 residues in the CDR3. MiXCR, applied by TCRdb to the reads, yields one record per CDR3 protein. The data hold 800,000 to 950,000 distinct CDR3 sequences, with roughly 33% observed a single time. This clonotype originated in a human donor in good health (CMV status not recorded). Some clones in this sample may be carry-over from other donors' samples. The chain has TRBV7-8 and TRBJ2-7, with 7 bases that match TRBD2. Here the sequenced sample was cultured CD8+ T cells from PBMCs, taken from culture after CMV antigen stimulation. The chain's CDR3 is CASSSLAVYEQYV. CDR3 nucleotide sequence: TGTGCCAGCAGCTCCCTAGCGGTTTACGAGCAGTACGTC.